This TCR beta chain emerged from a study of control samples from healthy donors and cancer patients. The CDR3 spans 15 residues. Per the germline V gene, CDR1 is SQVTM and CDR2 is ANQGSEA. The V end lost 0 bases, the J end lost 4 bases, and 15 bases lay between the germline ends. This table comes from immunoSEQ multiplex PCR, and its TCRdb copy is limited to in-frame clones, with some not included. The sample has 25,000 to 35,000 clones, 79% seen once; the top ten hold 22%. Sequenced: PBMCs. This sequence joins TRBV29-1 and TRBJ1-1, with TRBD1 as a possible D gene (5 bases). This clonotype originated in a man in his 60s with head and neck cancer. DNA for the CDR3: TGCAGCGTTGAAGAAAGTTTTACGGGGGGCACTGAAGCTTTCTTT. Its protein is CSVEESFTGGTEAFF.